A selection of T cell receptor beta chains follows, all from one sample in a study of graft-versus-host responses after intestinal transplantation. Generated by immunoSEQ multiplex PCR, the TCRdb table keeps only in-frame clones and is missing some. Altogether 99,000 or so clones are present, about 90% being singletons, with the ten largest covering over 0.055%. No antigen has been assigned to these receptors. This specimen was unstimulated CD8+ T cells sorted from spleen or lymph node cells, taken before transplant. These receptor sequences come from a human donor who was the organ donor for an intestinal transplant. Each CDR3 is given with its conserved first and last residue. The order of the fields is clone size, J gene, D gene, V gene, CDR3 protein. A D gene is named only where the DNA matches it firmly. Some rows mark clone size as missing; the rest say once, few, many or name a class of expanded clone.

clone size: .; J gene: TRBJ2-1; D gene: TRBD1; V gene: TRBV6-6; CDR3 protein: CASSSLQGAFSNEQFF
clone size: .; J gene: TRBJ1-5; D gene: .; V gene: TRBV7-8; CDR3 protein: CASSQGAGAFSNQPQHF
clone size: .; J gene: TRBJ2-3; D gene: .; V gene: TRBV12-1; CDR3 protein: CASRPPWTGQDKHNHTQYF
clone size: .; J gene: TRBJ2-1; D gene: TRBD2; V gene: TRBV11-2; CDR3 protein: CASSLEGYAGVVAEQFF
clone size: .; J gene: TRBJ1-2; D gene: .; V gene: TRBV7-9; CDR3 protein: CASSPRARGFGDPYGYTF
clone size: .; J gene: TRBJ1-3; D gene: .; V gene: TRBV5-1; CDR3 protein: CASSLAPGLRRGVGNTIYF
clone size: .; J gene: TRBJ1-1; D gene: TRBD1; V gene: TRBV7-9; CDR3 protein: CASSPIRGTGSALDTEAFF
clone size: once; J gene: TRBJ1-6; D gene: .; V gene: TRBV9; CDR3 protein: CASSVAGNVNSPLHF
clone size: .; J gene: TRBJ2-7; D gene: TRBD2; V gene: TRBV6-1; CDR3 protein: CASSEFTSGSTYEQYF
clone size: once; J gene: TRBJ2-1; D gene: .; V gene: TRBV2; CDR3 protein: CASFGGEEQFF
clone size: .; J gene: TRBJ1-1; D gene: .; V gene: TRBV15; CDR3 protein: CATSRVAGDTEAFF
clone size: .; J gene: TRBJ2-7; D gene: TRBD1; V gene: TRBV4-2; CDR3 protein: CASSPEAGQGEQYF
clone size: .; J gene: TRBJ2-1; D gene: TRBD1; V gene: TRBV27; CDR3 protein: CASSLLGDRLNEQFF
clone size: .; J gene: TRBJ2-1; D gene: .; V gene: TRBV13; CDR3 protein: CASSPQGGPGEQFF
clone size: .; J gene: TRBJ2-5; D gene: TRBD2; V gene: TRBV5-1; CDR3 protein: CASRLAGGVGETQYF
clone size: once; J gene: TRBJ2-1; D gene: TRBD2; V gene: TRBV18; CDR3 protein: CASSPDAGGEQFF
clone size: .; J gene: TRBJ2-1; D gene: TRBD2; V gene: TRBV9; CDR3 protein: CASSVSSGSINEQFF
clone size: once; J gene: TRBJ2-5; D gene: TRBD2; V gene: TRBV29-1; CDR3 protein: CSVSDLSAGRDF
clone size: .; J gene: TRBJ2-7; D gene: TRBD2; V gene: TRBV4-1; CDR3 protein: CASRDAAGGSFEQYF
clone size: .; J gene: TRBJ2-7; D gene: TRBD2; V gene: TRBV4-1; CDR3 protein: CASSHGAGGPGEQYF
clone size: .; J gene: TRBJ2-7; D gene: .; V gene: TRBV2; CDR3 protein: CASSEKLVYEQYF
clone size: once; J gene: TRBJ1-2; D gene: .; V gene: TRBV11-2; CDR3 protein: CASSRQRGFALSGYTF
clone size: .; J gene: TRBJ2-1; D gene: .; V gene: TRBV19; CDR3 protein: CASSTTGRLQDEQFF
clone size: .; J gene: TRBJ1-1; D gene: .; V gene: TRBV13; CDR3 protein: CASSPLVDGAEAFF
clone size: once; J gene: TRBJ1-4; D gene: .; V gene: TRBV5-5; CDR3 protein: CASSLLRVHEKLFF
clone size: .; J gene: TRBJ2-5; D gene: .; V gene: TRBV9; CDR3 protein: CASSVDLSQETQYF
clone size: .; J gene: TRBJ2-3; D gene: .; V gene: TRBV6-6; CDR3 protein: CASSYGDTQYF
clone size: .; J gene: TRBJ1-6; D gene: .; V gene: TRBV6-6; CDR3 protein: CASSSLGDFYNSPLHF
clone size: once; J gene: TRBJ1-2; D gene: TRBD1; V gene: TRBV29-1; CDR3 protein: CSVEAYRGGANYGYTF
clone size: once; J gene: TRBJ2-7; D gene: .; V gene: TRBV5-8; CDR3 protein: CASSSTPGITYEQYF
clone size: .; J gene: TRBJ2-3; D gene: TRBD2; V gene: TRBV7-9; CDR3 protein: CASSPSGSRTDTQYF
clone size: .; J gene: TRBJ1-5; D gene: .; V gene: TRBV28; CDR3 protein: CASSSSGNNQPQHF
clone size: .; J gene: TRBJ1-2; D gene: TRBD1; V gene: TRBV4-1; CDR3 protein: CASSQYTGTGLGYTF
clone size: .; J gene: TRBJ2-5; D gene: .; V gene: TRBV9; CDR3 protein: CASSVPGEETQYF
clone size: .; J gene: TRBJ2-7; D gene: .; V gene: TRBV18; CDR3 protein: CASSPERNSYEQYF
clone size: .; J gene: TRBJ2-1; D gene: TRBD2; V gene: TRBV6-1; CDR3 protein: CASSKSGGAYEQFF
clone size: .; J gene: TRBJ2-3; D gene: .; V gene: TRBV5-6; CDR3 protein: CASSLRSTVRTDTQYF
clone size: .; J gene: TRBJ2-7; D gene: TRBD2; V gene: TRBV11-2; CDR3 protein: CASSAPLGEGPLYEQYF
clone size: .; J gene: TRBJ1-2; D gene: .; V gene: TRBV13; CDR3 protein: CASSTNTGSSNYGYTF
clone size: .; J gene: TRBJ1-5; D gene: TRBD1; V gene: TRBV4-1; CDR3 protein: CASSQAGWWTGIYQPQHF